Below, 14 T cell receptor beta chains from the same sample are listed, as sequenced in a study of blood T cell repertoires in COVID-19. This table comes from immunoSEQ multiplex PCR, and its TCRdb copy is limited to in-frame clones, with some not included. The sample includes more than 120,000 clones, approximately 88% of them seen just once. The sample consisted of peripheral blood. The receptors stem from a human donor in a cohort sampled during active COVID-19.

V gene TRBV12-3 or TRBV12-4 combines with J gene TRBJ1-1, with a weak D call TRBD1 (6 bases). With 4 bases removed from V and 4 bases from J, the gap between germline ends came to 10 bases. The CDR3 totals 13 residues. The CDR3 nucleotides read TGTGCCAGCAGTTCAAGACAGGCCACTGAAGCTTTCTTT. Its translation is CASSSRQATEAFF.

This chain links TRBV19 with TRBJ2-5, with 7 bases aligning to TRBD2. The CDR3 spans 18 residues. Germline V gene lookup returns CDR1 LNHDA and CDR2 SQIVND (reference sequence). With V trimmed by 0 bases and J by 2 bases, 12 bases remained unmatched. The CDR3 DNA reads as TGTGCCAGTAGTATAGATTTACAGCGGGGTGAGGATCAAGAGACCCAGTACTTC. Translated: CASSIDLQRGEDQETQYF.

In its sample, this clone was seen once. The chain uses TRBV6-1 and TRBJ1-5; maybe TRBD1 (5 bases). The V end lost 3 bases, the J end lost 10 bases, and 13 bases lay between the germline ends. The CDR3 is made up of 13 amino acids. Per the germline V gene, CDR1 is MNHNS and CDR2 is SASEGT. This CDR3 reads CASSEGIRGPQHF. The CDR3 nucleotides read TGTGCCAGCAGTGAGGGTATTAGGGGACCCCAGCATTTT.

The chain combines TRBV19 with TRBJ1-5, with unresolved D. Germline V gives CDR1 LNHDA, CDR2 SQIVND (reference sequence). V was clipped by 3 bases and J by 0 bases, with 15 bases between them. The CDR3 length is 17 residues. CDR3 loop: CASSMAYSEISNQPQHF. For the CDR3, the DNA is TGTGCCAGTAGTATGGCCTACAGTGAAATTAGCAATCAGCCCCAGCATTTT.

The genes are TRBV19 and TRBJ2-1; 8 bases are shared with TRBD1. The V segment lost 4 bases and the J segment 0 bases; nucleotides outside the gene matches: 2. The CDR3 is 15 amino acids. The germline V gene has CDR1 LNHDA and CDR2 SQIVND (reference sequence). This CDR3 reads CASSRTGNSYNEQFF. The CDR3 nucleotides are TGTGCCAGTAGTAGGACAGGGAACTCCTACAATGAGCAGTTCTTC.

The chain combines TRBV20-1 with TRBJ2-3; 7 bases are shared with TRBD2. CDR1 DFQATT and CDR2 SNEGSKA come from the germline V gene (reference sequence). V trimming: 3 bases; J trimming: 6 bases; junction bases outside the gene matches: 12. There are 15 residues in the CDR3. The CDR3 protein is CSASYRPWGGDTQYF. The CDR3 coding sequence is TGCAGTGCTAGTTATCGACCATGGGGAGGGGATACGCAGTATTTT.

This chain uses TRBV20-1 with TRBJ2-7; the match to TRBD1 covers 7 bases. The V segment lost 3 bases and the J segment 0 bases; nucleotides outside the gene matches: 5. This CDR3 spans 14 amino acids. CDR1 and CDR2 from the germline V gene are DFQATT and SNEGSKA (reference sequence). The CDR3 sequence is CSASERGLSYEQYF. The CDR3 nucleotides are TGCAGTGCTAGTGAAAGGGGGCTCTCCTACGAGCAGTACTTC.

The J gene is TRBJ1-2, the V gene TRBV6-5; 8 nucleotides line up with TRBD1. CDR1 and CDR2 (germline): MNHEY, SVGAGI. The CDR3 has 14 amino acids. V was pared by 6 bases and J by 3 bases, with 6 bases of the junction left unmatched. The CDR3 DNA sequence: TGTGCCAGCAGGCCGGGACAGGTTTACTATGGCTACACCTTC. As protein: CASRPGQVYYGYTF.

This clone was counted a single time. The chain couples TRBV12-3 or TRBV12-4 to TRBJ1-1; D call uncertain. The CDR3 consists of 13 residues. With 10 bases removed from V and 1 base from J, the gap between germline ends came to 13 bases. CDR3 region: CATQPEANTEAFF. CDR3 nucleotide sequence: TGTGCCACCCAACCCGAGGCGAACACTGAAGCTTTCTTT.

The genes are TRBV9 and TRBJ2-7, with a possible D match to TRBD2 (6 bases). Trimming shortened V by 0 bases and J by 4 bases, and 8 bases separated the two germline ends. The CDR3 has 13 residues. CDR1 and CDR2 (germline): SGDLS, YYNGEE. The CDR3 DNA is TGTGCCAGCAGCGTAGATGGGAGGTACGAGCAGTACTTC. Translated, it gives CASSVDGRYEQYF. The full variable domain, with the rest looked up from reference TRBV9 and TRBJ2-7, is DSGVTQTPKHLITATGQRVTLRCSPRSGDLSVYWYQQSLDQGLQFLIQYYNGEERAKGNILERFSAQQFPDLHSELNLSSLELGDSALYFCASSVDGRYEQYFGPGTRLTVT.

V is TRBV11-2 and J is TRBJ2-3; 8 bases map to TRBD2. Germline loops: CDR1 SGHAT, CDR2 FQNNGV. The V gene end was trimmed by 4 bases and the J gene end by 1 base; junction bases not matched to a gene: 7. This CDR3 has 16 amino acids. Written as DNA, the CDR3 is TGTGCCAGCAGCTCGTTTGCGGGAGGCGGCACAGATACGCAGTATTTT. The encoded protein is CASSSFAGGGTDTQYF. The full variable domain, its missing parts supplied by reference TRBV11-2 and TRBJ2-3, is EAGVAQSPRYKIIEKRQSVAFWCNPISGHATLYWYQQILGQGPKLLIQFQNNGVVDDSQLPKDRFSAERLKGVDSTLKIQPAKLEDSAVYLCASSSFAGGGTDTQYFGPGTRLTVL.

This sequence joins TRBV9 and TRBJ2-6; perhaps TRBD1 as D (6 bases). Germline V gene data show CDR1 as SGDLS and CDR2 as YYNGEE. The CDR3 loop spans 18 amino acids. Trimming took 2 bases from V and 1 from J, leaving 16 bases between them. This CDR3 is CASSVTTTTGSGANVLTF. Here the CDR3 DNA reads TGTGCCAGCAGCGTTACTACTACTACAGGGTCTGGGGCCAACGTCCTGACTTTC.

The chain uses TRBV28 and TRBJ2-7; D is perhaps TRBD1 (6 bases). The CDR3 length is 14 residues. Trimming stripped 4 bases from V and 3 bases from J, with 13 bases between. Germline V gene data show CDR1 as MDHEN and CDR2 as SYDVKM. The CDR3 region is CASSSQGLRYEQYF. The CDR3 nucleotides read TGTGCCAGCAGTTCACAGGGCCTTCGCTACGAGCAGTACTTC.

This clone was detected only a few times. The V call is TRBV6-5, the J call TRBJ1-2, with 8 bases lining up with TRBD1. After removal of 4 bases from V and 6 bases from J, the junction contained 10 bases not matched to a gene. The CDR3 runs 15 residues. Germline assignment: CDR1 MNHEY and CDR2 SVGAGI. The CDR3 is CASSSLDRVGNGYTF. The CDR3 coding sequence is TGTGCCAGCAGTTCTTTGGACAGGGTAGGGAATGGCTACACCTTC.